Below are 13 T cell receptor beta chains sequenced from a single sample in a study of metastatic and nonmetastatic thyroid tumors. All patients were treatment-naive before thyroid surgery. Through MiXCR, TCRdb re-clonotyped the PCR reads. Of about 31,000 clones listed, about 20% are singletons. Sequences were obtained from blood. These receptors were collected from a female donor with papillary thyroid cancer or a benign thyroid nodule (not recorded which). Some clones in this sample may be carry-over from other donors' samples.

Relative to its sample, this clone is medium-sized. The J gene is TRBJ1-2, the V gene TRBV6-1; D perhaps matches TRBD1 (5 bases). The germline V gene encodes CDR1 MNHNS and CDR2 SASEGT. The V and J ends lost 4 bases and 7 bases respectively, with 16 bases between them. The CDR3 is made up of 14 amino acids. The CDR3 sequence is CASSALQGGGGYTF. The CDR3 bases are TGTGCCAGCAGTGCCCTCCAGGGCGGCGGTGGCTACACCTTC.

This clone was observed a handful of times. This chain joins TRBV28 and TRBJ1-2; 7 bases are shared with TRBD1. The V gene end was trimmed by 6 bases and the J gene end by 1 base; junction bases not matched to a gene: 8. The CDR3 has 15 residues. Germline V gives CDR1 MDHEN, CDR2 SYDVKM. This chain's CDR3 is CASRIGTDYNYGYTF. DNA for the CDR3: TGTGCCAGCAGGATCGGGACAGACTATAACTATGGCTACACCTTC.

Within the sample, this clone is medium-sized. The CDR3 coding sequence is TGCGCCAGCAGTGAGTCATACAGGTCCTACGAGCAGTACTTC. It yields the protein CASSESYRSYEQYF. The chain employs TRBV10-1 and TRBJ2-7, with a weak D call TRBD1 (5 bases). Germline values: CDR1 WNHNN, CDR2 SYGVQD (reference sequence). This CDR3 comprises 14 residues. V dropped 0 bases and J dropped 1 base, with 7 bases sitting between them.

Many counts were recorded for this clone. This chain joins TRBV11-2 and TRBJ2-5; perhaps TRBD1 as D (6 bases). Germline V gives CDR1 SGHAT, CDR2 FQNNGV. The CDR3 totals 15 residues. The ends were cut back, 2 bases at V and 1 base at J, with 11 bases in the middle. The CDR3 nucleotides read TGTGCCAGCAGCTTATACGGGACAAGCCAAGAGACCCAGTACTTC. This codes for CASSLYGTSQETQYF.

At least ten counts were recorded for this clone. V gene TRBV19 combines with J gene TRBJ2-1, with 8 bases matching TRBD1. The V segment lost 6 bases and the J segment 7 bases; nucleotides outside the gene matches: 14. Germline values: CDR1 LNHDA, CDR2 SQIVND (reference sequence). The CDR3 is made up of 16 amino acids. The CDR3 DNA follows: TGTGCCAGTAGGTCCTGGCAGGGGGCGTTTACGAATGAGCAGTTCTTC. The encoded protein is CASRSWQGAFTNEQFF.

This clone has a count of ten or more. V usage is TRBV4-3 and J usage is TRBJ2-2, with no clear D. Germline V CDR1 and CDR2: LGHNA, YSLEER. The germline V and J ends were trimmed by 0 bases and 9 bases, with 11 bases remaining between them. The CDR3 has 14 amino acids. The CDR3 sequence is CASSQDRLYRELFF. The CDR3 nucleotides are TGCGCCAGCAGCCAAGATCGACTGTACCGGGAGCTGTTTTTT.

This clone rates as medium-sized (0.01 to 0.1%). The J gene is TRBJ1-2, the V gene TRBV7-8; TRBD1 aligns across 10 bases. CDR1 and CDR2 (germline): SGHVS, FQNEAQ. Trimming at V came to 4 bases and at J to 2 bases, leaving 1 base not matched to a gene. This CDR3 is built from 14 residues. In DNA form, the CDR3 reads TGTGCCAGCAGCTCGGGACAGGGGAACTATGGCTACACCTTC. It encodes CASSSGQGNYGYTF.

The CDR3 DNA reads as TGCAGTGCTAGAAGGGACAGGGGATATCAGCCCCAGCATTTT. Translating it yields CSARRDRGYQPQHF. This chain connects TRBV20-1 to TRBJ1-5; 10 nucleotides match TRBD1. V dropped 2 bases and J dropped 5; count of bases not matched to a gene: 3. The CDR3 runs to 14 residues. Looked up from germline, CDR1 is DFQATT and CDR2 is SNEGSKA (reference sequence).

This clone counts as medium-sized. The V and J genes are TRBV6-5 and TRBJ1-3; D gene uncertain. Deletions cut 2 bases from V and 0 bases from J, with 5 bases between. Germline CDR1 and CDR2: MNHEY and SVGAGI. CDR3 length equals 14 residues. CDR3 loop: CASSYDVSGNTIYF. CDR3 nucleotides: TGTGCCAGCAGTTACGACGTCTCTGGAAACACCATATATTTT.

In this sample, this clone turned up many times. The chain has TRBV6-4 and TRBJ2-7; 14 bases agree with TRBD2. J was trimmed by 0 bases and V by 6 bases; bases with no gene match: 7. This CDR3 contains 17 residues. Germline values: CDR1 MRHNA, CDR2 SNTAGT. The CDR3 loop is CASRTSGGAGSSYEQYF. The CDR3 coding sequence is TGTGCCAGCAGGACTAGCGGGGGGGCCGGGAGCTCCTACGAGCAGTACTTC.

The chain couples TRBV7-9 to TRBJ1-2, with a possible D match to TRBD1 (6 bases). Germline assignment: CDR1 SEHNR and CDR2 FQNEAQ (reference sequence). V was shortened by 5 bases and J by 4 bases, with 14 bases between the two germline ends. The CDR3 sequence is 14 residues long. The CDR3 nucleotides are TGTGCCAGCAGCCCACCGTGGGGGGCCTATGGCTACACCTTC. This encodes CASSPPWGAYGYTF.

The genes are TRBV2 and TRBJ2-7, with 11 positions matching TRBD1. The CDR3 consists of 15 residues. The trim removed 7 bases at V and 4 bases at J, leaving 9 bases unmatched. Germline V gene data show CDR1 as SNHLY and CDR2 as FYNNEI. CDR3 nucleotide sequence: TGTGCCAGCAACCCAGGACAGGGGGCGTGGTACGAGCAGTACTTC. This encodes CASNPGQGAWYEQYF.

By share, this clone counts as medium-sized. The chain links TRBV6-2 or TRBV6-3 to TRBJ2-1, with unresolved D. The CDR3 consists of 13 residues. The germline V and J ends were trimmed by 5 bases and 5 bases, with 10 bases remaining between them. Germline values: CDR1 MNHEY, CDR2 SVGEGT. The CDR3 spells CASSQGRDNEQFF. CDR3 in DNA: TGTGCCAGCAGTCAAGGACGGGACAATGAGCAGTTCTTC.